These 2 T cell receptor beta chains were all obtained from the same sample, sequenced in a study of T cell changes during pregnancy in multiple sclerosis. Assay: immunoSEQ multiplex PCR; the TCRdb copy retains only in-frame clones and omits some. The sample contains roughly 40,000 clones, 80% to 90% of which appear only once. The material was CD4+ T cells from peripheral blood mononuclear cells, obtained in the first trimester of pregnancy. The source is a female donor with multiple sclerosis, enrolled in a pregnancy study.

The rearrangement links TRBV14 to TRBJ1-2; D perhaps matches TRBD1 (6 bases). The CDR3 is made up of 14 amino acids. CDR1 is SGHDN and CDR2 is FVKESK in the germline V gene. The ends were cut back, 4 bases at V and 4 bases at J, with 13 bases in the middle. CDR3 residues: CASSRQDRGYGYTF. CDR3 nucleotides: TGTGCCAGCAGCCGCCAGGACAGAGGCTATGGCTACACCTTC. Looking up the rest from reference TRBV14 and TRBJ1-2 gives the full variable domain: EAGVTQFPSHSVIEKGQTVTLRCDPISGHDNLYWYRRVMGKEIKFLLHFVKESKQDESGMPNNRFLAERTGGTYSTLKVQPAELEDSGVYFCASSRQDRGYGYTFGSGTRLTVV.

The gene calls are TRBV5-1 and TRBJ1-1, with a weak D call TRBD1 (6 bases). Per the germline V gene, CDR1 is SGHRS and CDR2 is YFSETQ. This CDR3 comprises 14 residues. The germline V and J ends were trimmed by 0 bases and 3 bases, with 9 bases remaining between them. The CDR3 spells CASSLATGYTEAFF. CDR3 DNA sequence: TGCGCCAGCAGCTTGGCCACAGGGTACACTGAAGCTTTCTTT.